One sample yielded the 26 T cell receptor beta chains listed below, sequenced in a study of shared clonotypes between healthy human individuals. Sequencing was performed with immunoSEQ multiplex PCR; in TCRdb, only in-frame clones are kept and a portion is missing. Here the sample spans roughly 2,500,000 clones, 93% being singletons. Material: naive CD4+ T cells from PBMCs. Subset here: CD45RA+ positively selected. Every receptor here comes from a man between 18 and 35 years old in good health. Some clones in this sample may be carry-over from other donors' samples.

For this clone: Other DNA sequences of this sample code for an identical CDR3. The chain couples TRBV5-1 to TRBJ2-7; D remains ambiguous. CDR3 size: 13 residues. The V and J ends lost 3 bases and 2 bases respectively, with 9 bases between them. Germline CDR1 and CDR2: SGHRS and YFSETQ. The CDR3 loop reads CASSSGRAYEQYF. CDR3 bases: TGCGCCAGCAGCTCGGGTAGGGCCTACGAGCAGTACTTC.

This clone has only one observation. V usage is TRBV19 and J usage is TRBJ2-7; 11 bases line up with TRBD1. The V gene's germline CDR1 is LNHDA and CDR2 SQIVND (reference sequence). This CDR3 comprises 13 residues. Trimming cost V 8 bases and J 7 bases; bases outside gene matches: 7. The CDR3 nucleotides read TGTGCCAGTCTGGGACAGGGGGTAAGAGAGCAGTACTTC. Its translation is CASLGQGVREQYF.

The chain has TRBV29-1 and TRBJ2-3; 9 bases agree with TRBD1. The CDR3 runs 14 residues. J gave up 4 bases and V 7 bases, and 9 bases lay outside the gene matches. Germline CDR1 SQVTM, CDR2 ANQGSEA. Written as DNA, the CDR3 is TGCAGCGCCCGCAAGGGACAGGGCTCAGATACGCAGTATTTT. This gives the protein CSARKGQGSDTQYF.

The rearrangement joins TRBV7-9 to TRBJ2-2; D is ambiguous. Deletions cut 5 bases from V and 5 bases from J, with 9 bases between. Looked up from germline, CDR1 is SEHNR and CDR2 is FQNEAQ (reference sequence). CDR3 length: 13 amino acids. The CDR3 DNA sequence: TGTGCCAGCAGCGCTTTAGGAACCGGGGAGCTGTTTTTT. Protein sequence: CASSALGTGELFF.

This clone was seen a handful of times. V is TRBV29-1 and J is TRBJ1-1; possibly TRBD1 for D (6 bases). V lost 5 bases and J lost 4, with 14 bases in between. Germline V gene data show CDR1 as SQVTM and CDR2 as ANQGSEA. The CDR3 sequence is 13 residues long. CDR3 sequence (DNA): TGCAGCGTTAGGGGGAGGTTGGCCACTGAAGCTTTCTTT. Translated: CSVRGRLATEAFF.

DNA for the CDR3: TGTGCCAGCAGCGTAGCCGGGGGAGGCACACACTCTGGAAACACCATATATTTT. This gives the protein CASSVAGGGTHSGNTIYF. The chain couples TRBV9 to TRBJ1-3, with D perhaps matching TRBD1 (5 bases). Germline V gene sequence: CDR1 SGDLS, CDR2 YYNGEE. CDR3 length: 18 residues. Trimming removed 0 bases from V and 0 bases from J, with 16 bases in between.

V and J are TRBV6-5 and TRBJ2-1; D call uncertain. V shed 7 bases and J shed 4 bases, with 8 bases lying between them. This CDR3 has 12 amino acids. Per the germline V gene, CDR1 is MNHEY and CDR2 is SVGAGI. The CDR3 sequence is CASNSRYNEQFF. The CDR3 region has the DNA TGTGCCAGCAATAGCAGATACAATGAGCAGTTCTTC.

Comment on this clone: This same CDR3 is encoded by further DNA sequences in the sample. The J gene is TRBJ2-5, the V gene TRBV5-4; 7 nucleotides line up with TRBD2. Trimming removed 7 bases from V and 3 bases from J; junction bases left unmatched: 6. Germline assignment: CDR1 SGHNT and CDR2 YYREEE (reference sequence). The CDR3 has 13 amino acids. CDR3 amino acids: CASSPRGEETQYF. The CDR3 DNA reads TGTGCCAGCTCCCCCCGGGGGGAAGAGACCCAGTACTTC.

J is TRBJ2-1 and V is TRBV5-4, with D tentatively TRBD2 (5 bases). This CDR3 has 13 amino acids. V lost 0 bases and J lost 8, with 9 bases in between. CDR1 is SGHNT and CDR2 is YYREEE in the germline V gene (reference sequence). The CDR3 reads CASSLDPGDEQFF. In DNA, the CDR3 is TGTGCCAGCAGCTTGGACCCCGGGGATGAGCAGTTCTTC.

The gene calls are TRBV27 and TRBJ2-3; 7 bases are a match to TRBD2. The V and J ends lost 7 bases and 11 bases, in that order; junction bases with no gene match: 15. The CDR3 length is 14 residues. Looked up from germline, CDR1 is MNHEY and CDR2 is SMNVEV (reference sequence). The chain's CDR3 is CASTPRDGGYWQYF. CDR3 DNA sequence: TGTGCCAGCACCCCTAGGGACGGGGGGTATTGGCAGTATTTT.

V gene TRBV28 combines with J gene TRBJ1-2, with 8 bases matching TRBD1. Germline trimming cut 8 bases from V and 5 bases from J; bases unmatched to any gene: 10. Germline CDR1 MDHEN, CDR2 SYDVKM. The CDR3 consists of 14 residues. The DNA of the CDR3 is TGTGCCAGCGGCCATGGACAGGGCCCATATGGCTACACCTTC. This encodes CASGHGQGPYGYTF.

The chain links TRBV7-6 to TRBJ2-5; 7 positions match TRBD1. From germline, CDR1 is SGHVS and CDR2 FNYEAQ. This CDR3 comprises 17 residues. V gave up 3 bases and J gave up 2 bases; unmatched junction bases: 12. The CDR3 reads CASSLVPRQGPQETQYF. For the CDR3, the DNA is TGTGCCAGCAGCTTGGTCCCACGACAGGGACCTCAAGAGACCCAGTACTTC.

This rearrangement joins TRBV9 to TRBJ1-3; D is ambiguous. Per germline, CDR1 SGDLS and CDR2 YYNGEE. Between the trimmed V and J ends, which lost 3 bases and 4 bases, there was a span of 14 bases. This CDR3 has 15 amino acids. CDR3 residues: CASSGGVQRGNTIYF. The CDR3 nucleotides read TGTGCCAGCAGCGGCGGGGTACAGAGGGGAAACACCATATATTTT. Based on the CDR3 plus reference TRBV9 and TRBJ1-3, the full variable domain is DSGVTQTPKHLITATGQRVTLRCSPRSGDLSVYWYQQSLDQGLQFLIQYYNGEERAKGNILERFSAQQFPDLHSELNLSSLELGDSALYFCASSGGVQRGNTIYFGEGSWLTVV.

The rearrangement links TRBV28 to TRBJ2-2; D uncertain. This CDR3 spans 12 amino acids. Trimming cost V 6 bases and J 8 bases, with 10 bases left between them. From germline, CDR1 is MDHEN and CDR2 SYDVKM. The CDR3 is CASRKVLGELFF. DNA for the CDR3: TGTGCCAGCAGAAAGGTTTTGGGGGAGCTGTTTTTT.

J is TRBJ1-1 and V is TRBV4-2, with D maybe TRBD1 (5 bases). The CDR3 is 16 residues long. Trimming removed 2 bases at V and 0 bases at J, with 13 bases between. Germline V CDR1 and CDR2: LGHNA, YNFKEQ. The CDR3 coding sequence is TGTGCCAGCAGCCAACCCTCGGGGGGGATGAACACTGAAGCTTTCTTT. It encodes CASSQPSGGMNTEAFF.

V gene TRBV11-2 combines with J gene TRBJ1-3; D possibly corresponds to TRBD1 (5 bases). V was pared by 6 bases and J by 5 bases, with 20 bases between. This CDR3 is built from 16 residues. The germline CDR1 and CDR2 sequences are SGHAT and FQNNGV. CDR3 region: CASSTSPGLIRNTIYF. The CDR3 nucleotides read TGTGCCAGCAGTACTTCCCCAGGGCTCATACGAAACACCATATATTTT.

This clone was counted a single time. The chain uses TRBV7-2 and TRBJ2-2, with 8 bases lining up with TRBD2. The CDR3 loop spans 17 amino acids. Germline V CDR1 and CDR2: SGHTA, FQGNSA. The V gene end was trimmed by 4 bases and the J gene end by 5 bases; junction bases not matched to a gene: 12. The CDR3 here is CASSSPFGRAGTGELFF. In nucleotides, the CDR3 is TGTGCCAGCAGCTCCCCCTTCGGGAGGGCCGGAACCGGGGAGCTGTTTTTT.

This chain joins TRBV19 and TRBJ2-7, with a weak D call TRBD2 (6 bases). The germline V gene encodes CDR1 LNHDA and CDR2 SQIVND (reference sequence). V gave up 1 base and J gave up 4 bases, with 14 bases separating them. CDR3 size: 15 residues. CDR3 bases: TGTGCCAGTAGTATAGCCGGCGGGAACCGGTACGAGCAGTACTTC. Its translation: CASSIAGGNRYEQYF.

This rearrangement joins TRBV18 to TRBJ1-3; the D is unclear. The germline gives CDR1 KGHSH, CDR2 LQKENI. The CDR3 runs 14 residues. V lost 2 bases, J lost 8 bases, and 13 bases lay in between. CDR3 nucleotide sequence: TGTGCCAGCTCACCAATGGACGGACCTGACACCATATATTTT. This sequence encodes CASSPMDGPDTIYF.

The chain carries TRBV2 and TRBJ1-3, with a weak D call TRBD1 (5 bases). This CDR3 region has 16 residues. The ends were cut back, 7 bases at V and 0 bases at J, with 16 bases in the middle. Looked up from germline, CDR1 is SNHLY and CDR2 is FYNNEI. The CDR3 nucleotides are TGTGCCAGCAAGGGGTCTGGGAAAAACTCTGGAAACACCATATATTTT. This codes for CASKGSGKNSGNTIYF. The whole variable domain, filled in from reference TRBV2 and TRBJ1-3, reads EPEVTQTPSHQVTQMGQEVILRCVPISNHLYFYWYRQILGQKVEFLVSFYNNEISEKSEIFDDQFSVERPDGSNFTLKIRSTKLEDSAMYFCASKGSGKNSGNTIYFGEGSWLTVV.

This clone was detected a few times. The genes are TRBV28 and TRBJ1-2, with a weak D call TRBD1 (5 bases). The germline V gene has CDR1 MDHEN and CDR2 SYDVKM. V dropped 6 bases and J dropped 5 bases, with 19 bases sitting between them. The CDR3 extends over 15 amino acids. CDR3 DNA sequence: TGTGCCAGCAGCTCTCCCCGGGGGTTAGGATATGGCTACACCTTC. Amino acids: CASSSPRGLGYGYTF.

The chain uses TRBV28 and TRBJ1-4; D gene uncertain. The V gene's germline CDR1 is MDHEN and CDR2 SYDVKM. The CDR3 is made up of 14 amino acids. With 1 base removed from V and 7 bases from J, the gap between germline ends came to 10 bases. CDR3 protein: CASSLYQLGEKLFF. DNA of the CDR3: TGTGCCAGCAGTTTATACCAGTTGGGTGAAAAACTGTTTTTT.

The chain recombines TRBV14 with TRBJ2-1; 9 bases are a match to TRBD2. In germline, CDR1 is SGHDN, CDR2 FVKESK. The V and J ends lost 4 bases and 5 bases, in that order; junction bases with no gene match: 9. This CDR3 contains 16 residues. The CDR3 DNA follows: TGTGCCAGCAGCCTCACAGCGGGAGGTTTCCACAATGAGCAGTTCTTC. It codes for CASSLTAGGFHNEQFF.

Concerning this clone itself: At one of its ends the junction is not consistent with the germline gene, which may arise from a read error. The same CDR3 also results from other DNA sequences found in this sample. The chain carries TRBV28 and TRBJ2-1; D remains ambiguous. Germline CDR1 reads MDHEN; CDR2 reads SYDVKM. This CDR3 has 12 amino acids. The CDR3 sequence is CASSFTYNEQFF. The CDR3 DNA is TGTGCCAGCAGTTTCACCTATAATGAGCAGTTCTTC.

This CDR3 is CASSPRTGRNTEAFF. The CDR3 DNA reads as TGTGCCAGCAGCCCCCGGACAGGGAGGAACACTGAAGCTTTCTTT. The rearrangement uses TRBV7-2 and TRBJ1-1; 8 bases match TRBD1. The ends lost 5 bases at V and 1 base at J; junction bases unmatched: 6. Germline V gene data show CDR1 as SGHTA and CDR2 as FQGNSA. This CDR3 has 15 amino acids.

This clone showed up just a few times. This sequence joins TRBV2 and TRBJ1-1, with 7 bases that match TRBD1. CDR3 length: 14 amino acids. Germline CDR1 is SNHLY and CDR2 is FYNNEI. Trimming took 8 bases from V and 2 from J; bases not matched to a gene: 8. The CDR3 bases are TGTGCCAGCGGAATACAGGGGCCAAACACTGAAGCTTTCTTT. It is translated as CASGIQGPNTEAFF.